This T cell receptor (beta chain) was found in a study of T cells after yellow fever vaccination. Trimming left V 4 bases short and J 8 bases short, with 19 bases between. The CDR3 extends over 15 amino acids. Germline-derived CDR1 and CDR2 are SGHDT and YYEEEE. There are many counts of this clonotype. TCRdb reprocessed the 5' RACE reads with MiXCR, giving one entry per CDR3 protein. The sample has some 390,000 distinct CDR3 sequences; 6.2% are singletons. The receptor comes from a man aged 30 to 45 who received the YFV17D yellow fever vaccine. Sequencing was performed on PBMCs, taken 5 days after the yellow fever booster vaccination. The chain combines TRBV5-6 with TRBJ2-1, with D unclear. CDR3 DNA sequence: TGTGCCAGCAGCCCCAGTACGATGCCCTTGGATGAGCAGTTCTTC. This sequence encodes CASSPSTMPLDEQFF.